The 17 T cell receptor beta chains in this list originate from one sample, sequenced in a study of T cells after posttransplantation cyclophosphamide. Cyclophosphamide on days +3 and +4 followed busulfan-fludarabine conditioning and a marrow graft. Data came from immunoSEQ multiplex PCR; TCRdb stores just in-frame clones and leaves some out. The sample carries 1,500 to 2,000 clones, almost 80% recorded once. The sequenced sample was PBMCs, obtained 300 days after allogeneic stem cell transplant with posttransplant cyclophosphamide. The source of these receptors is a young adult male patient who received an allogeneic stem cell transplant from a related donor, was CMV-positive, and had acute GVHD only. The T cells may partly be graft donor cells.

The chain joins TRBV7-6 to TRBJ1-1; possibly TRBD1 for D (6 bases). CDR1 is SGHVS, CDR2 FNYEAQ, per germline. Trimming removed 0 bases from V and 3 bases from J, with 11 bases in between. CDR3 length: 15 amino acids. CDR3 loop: CASSLATGRDTEAFF. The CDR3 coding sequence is TGTGCCAGCAGCTTAGCTACAGGGAGGGACACTGAAGCTTTCTTT.

The CDR3 nucleotides are TGTGCCAGCAGCTTAATAAGGGGCTCCTACGAGCAGTACTTC. Translation: CASSLIRGSYEQYF. J is TRBJ2-7 and V is TRBV5-6; possible D gene TRBD1, 5 bases. V lost 2 bases and J lost 0, with 9 bases in between. This CDR3 comprises 14 residues. Germline CDR1 and CDR2: SGHDT and YYEEEE.

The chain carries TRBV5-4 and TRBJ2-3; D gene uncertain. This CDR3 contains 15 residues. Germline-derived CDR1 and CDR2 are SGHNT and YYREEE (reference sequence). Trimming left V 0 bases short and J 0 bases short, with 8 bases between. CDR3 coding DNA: TGTGCCAGCAGCTTGGACAGTTCGAGCACAGATACGCAGTATTTT. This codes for CASSLDSSSTDTQYF. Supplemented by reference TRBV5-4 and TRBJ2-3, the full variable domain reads ETGVTQSPTHLIKTRGQQVTLRCSSQSGHNTVSWYQQALGQGPQFIFQYYREEENGRGNFPPRFSGLQFPNYSSELNVNALELDDSALYLCASSLDSSSTDTQYFGPGTRLTVL.

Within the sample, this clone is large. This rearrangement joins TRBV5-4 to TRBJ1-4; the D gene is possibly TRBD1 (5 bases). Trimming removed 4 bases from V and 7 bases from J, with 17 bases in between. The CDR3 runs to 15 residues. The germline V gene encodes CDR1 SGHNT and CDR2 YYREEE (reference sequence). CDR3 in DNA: TGTGCCAGCAGCGCGGGTCCGGGGGTTGGTGAAAAACTGTTTTTT. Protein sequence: CASSAGPGVGEKLFF.

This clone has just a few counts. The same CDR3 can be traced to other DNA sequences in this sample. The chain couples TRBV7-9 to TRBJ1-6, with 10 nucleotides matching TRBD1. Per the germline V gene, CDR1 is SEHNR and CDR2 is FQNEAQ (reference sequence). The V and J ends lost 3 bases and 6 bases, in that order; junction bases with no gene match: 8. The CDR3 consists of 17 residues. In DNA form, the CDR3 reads TGTGCCAGCAGCTTCATGGACTGGACAGGGGGTAATTCACCCCTCCACTTT. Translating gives CASSFMDWTGGNSPLHF.

The DNA for the CDR3 is TGTGCCACCAGAGACAGGGGGAACACAGATACGCAGTATTTT. Protein product: CATRDRGNTDTQYF. The V gene is TRBV6-6, the J gene TRBJ2-3; 9 bases fit TRBD1. Germline V CDR1 and CDR2: MNHNY, SVGAGI (reference sequence). The CDR3 loop spans 14 amino acids. The J segment lost 2 bases and the V segment lost 10 bases, leaving 7 bases of the junction unmatched.

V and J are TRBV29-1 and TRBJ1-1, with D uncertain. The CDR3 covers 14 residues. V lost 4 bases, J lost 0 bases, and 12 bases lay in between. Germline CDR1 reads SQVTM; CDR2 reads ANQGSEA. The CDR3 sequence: CSVVNPAMNTEAFF. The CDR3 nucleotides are TGCAGCGTTGTAAATCCTGCTATGAACACTGAAGCTTTCTTT.

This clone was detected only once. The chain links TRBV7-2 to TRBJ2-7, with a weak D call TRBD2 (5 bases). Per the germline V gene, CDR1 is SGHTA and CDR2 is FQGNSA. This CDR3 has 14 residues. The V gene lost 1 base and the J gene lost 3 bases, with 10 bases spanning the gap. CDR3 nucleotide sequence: TGTGCCAGCAGCTTAGGACGGACTTACTACGAGCAGTACTTC. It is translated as CASSLGRTYYEQYF. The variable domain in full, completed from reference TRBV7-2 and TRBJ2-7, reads GAGVSQSPSNKVTEKGKDVELRCDPISGHTALYWYRQSLGQGLEFLIYFQGNSAPDKSGLPSDRFSAERTGGSVSTLTIQRTQQEDSAVYLCASSLGRTYYEQYFGPGTRLTVT.

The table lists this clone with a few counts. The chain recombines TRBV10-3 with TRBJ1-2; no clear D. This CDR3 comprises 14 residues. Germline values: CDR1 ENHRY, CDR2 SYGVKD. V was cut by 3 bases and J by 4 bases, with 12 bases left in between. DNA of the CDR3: TGTGCCATCAGTGACGGGGAGGCTTTCTATGGCTACACCTTC. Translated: CAISDGEAFYGYTF.

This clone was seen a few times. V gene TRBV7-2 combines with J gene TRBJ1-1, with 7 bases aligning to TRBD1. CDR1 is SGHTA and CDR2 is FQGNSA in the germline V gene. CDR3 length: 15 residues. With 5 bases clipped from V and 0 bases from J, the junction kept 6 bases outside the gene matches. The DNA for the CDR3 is TGTGCCAGCAGCACAACAGGGGAGATGAACACTGAAGCTTTCTTT. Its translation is CASSTTGEMNTEAFF.

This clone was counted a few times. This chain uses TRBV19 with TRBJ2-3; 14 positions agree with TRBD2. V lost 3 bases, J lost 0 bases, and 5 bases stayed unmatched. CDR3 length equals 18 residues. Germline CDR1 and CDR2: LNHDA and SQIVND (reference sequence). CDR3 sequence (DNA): TGTGCCAGTAGTATCGGACTAGCGGGGGGCCCTAGCACAGATACGCAGTATTTT. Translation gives CASSIGLAGGPSTDTQYF.

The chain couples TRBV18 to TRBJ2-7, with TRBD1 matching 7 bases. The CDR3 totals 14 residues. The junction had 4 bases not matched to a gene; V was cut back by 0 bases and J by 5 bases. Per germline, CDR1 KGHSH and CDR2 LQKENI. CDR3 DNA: TGTGCCAGCTCACCACCGACAGGGCCCAACGAGCAGTACTTC. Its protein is CASSPPTGPNEQYF. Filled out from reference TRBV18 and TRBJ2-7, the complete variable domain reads NAGVMQNPRHLVRRRGQEARLRCSPMKGHSHVYWYRQLPEEGLKFMVYLQKENIIDESGMPKERFSAEFPKEGPSILRIQQVVRGDSAAYFCASSPPTGPNEQYFGPGTRLTVT.

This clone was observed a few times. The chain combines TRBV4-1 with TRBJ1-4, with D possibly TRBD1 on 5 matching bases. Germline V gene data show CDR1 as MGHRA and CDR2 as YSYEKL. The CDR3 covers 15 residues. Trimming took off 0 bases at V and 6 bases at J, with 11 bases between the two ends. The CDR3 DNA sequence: TGCGCCAGCAGCCAAGAACGGGGGGAGGATGAAAAACTGTTTTTT. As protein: CASSQERGEDEKLFF.

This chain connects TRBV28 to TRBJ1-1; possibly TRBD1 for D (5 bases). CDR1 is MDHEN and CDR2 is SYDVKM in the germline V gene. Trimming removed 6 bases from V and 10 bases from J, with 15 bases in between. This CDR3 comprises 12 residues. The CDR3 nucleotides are TGTGCCAGCAGACCGGGACTATTGGGAGCTTTCTTT. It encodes CASRPGLLGAFF.

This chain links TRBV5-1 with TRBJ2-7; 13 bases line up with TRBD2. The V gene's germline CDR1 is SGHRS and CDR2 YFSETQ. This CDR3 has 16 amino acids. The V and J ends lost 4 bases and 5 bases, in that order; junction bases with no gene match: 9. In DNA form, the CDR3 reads TGCGCCAGCAGCCGGATACTAGCGGGGGGGCCGGACGAGCAGTACTTC. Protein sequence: CASSRILAGGPDEQYF.

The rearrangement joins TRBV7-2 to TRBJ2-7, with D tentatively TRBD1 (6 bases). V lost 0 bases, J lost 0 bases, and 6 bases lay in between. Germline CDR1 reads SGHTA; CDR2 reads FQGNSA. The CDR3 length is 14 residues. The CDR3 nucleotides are TGTGCCAGCAGCTTAGCAGGGGGCTCCTACGAGCAGTACTTC. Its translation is CASSLAGGSYEQYF.

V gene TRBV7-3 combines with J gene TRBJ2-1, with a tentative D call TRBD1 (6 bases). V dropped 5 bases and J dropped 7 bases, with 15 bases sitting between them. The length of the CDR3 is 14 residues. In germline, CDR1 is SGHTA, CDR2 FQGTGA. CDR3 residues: CASSQETGLNEQFF. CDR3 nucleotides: TGTGCCAGCAGCCAAGAGACAGGTCTTAATGAGCAGTTCTTC.